This T cell receptor (beta chain) was found in a study of blood T cell repertoires in COVID-19. TCRdb keeps only in-frame clones here, not all; method: immunoSEQ multiplex PCR. The profile shows some 180,000 clones, about four fifths of them singletons. The CDR3 runs 14 residues. Germline V CDR1 and CDR2: SGHRS, YFSETQ. V was pared by 6 bases and J by 0 bases, with 10 bases between. This receptor was identified in a woman aged 80 or over with acute or convalescent COVID-19. The sequenced material came from peripheral blood. The rearrangement uses TRBV5-1 and TRBJ2-1; D unresolved. The CDR3 region is CASTPGFSYNEQFF. The CDR3 nucleotides are TGCGCCAGCACCCCAGGTTTCTCCTACAATGAGCAGTTCTTC.